These 14 T cell receptor beta chains were all obtained from the same sample, sequenced in a study of high-grade serous ovarian cancer treatment subgroups. Some clones are missing from TCRdb's copy, which holds only in-frame ones; the method was immunoSEQ multiplex PCR. The profile shows more than 15,000 clones, roughly two thirds of them singletons. Tumor samples were taken before definitive surgery or chemotherapy. Specimen: tumor tissue. These TCRs come from a human donor with high-grade serous ovarian cancer.

The table lists this clone with a few counts. The rearrangement uses TRBV27 and TRBJ1-5; the D gene is possibly TRBD1 (5 bases). Deletions cut 2 bases from V and 1 base from J, with 9 bases between. The V gene's germline CDR1 is MNHEY and CDR2 SMNVEV (reference sequence). CDR3 size: 15 residues. CDR3 loop: CASSLMGGSNQPQHF. The CDR3 DNA sequence: TGTGCCAGCAGTTTAATGGGGGGGAGCAATCAGCCCCAGCATTTT.

This clone turned up a few times. The V call is TRBV5-4, the J call TRBJ2-1; D is unclear. Germline lookup yields CDR1 SGHNT and CDR2 YYREEE (reference sequence). Trimming took off 0 bases at V and 1 base at J, with 8 bases between the two ends. The CDR3 loop spans 15 amino acids. The CDR3 DNA sequence: TGTGCCAGCAGCTTGGTGGGTGATTCCTACAATGAGCAGTTCTTC. This codes for CASSLVGDSYNEQFF. Supplemented by reference TRBV5-4 and TRBJ2-1, the full variable domain reads ETGVTQSPTHLIKTRGQQVTLRCSSQSGHNTVSWYQQALGQGPQFIFQYYREEENGRGNFPPRFSGLQFPNYSSELNVNALELDDSALYLCASSLVGDSYNEQFFGPGTRLTVL.

About this clone: Because the CDR3 is missing its conserved closing phenylalanine or tryptophan, this is likely a read error. Because the CDR3's place on the DNA is in doubt, the DNA is left out and the CDR3 is given as listed by TCRdb. The chain is built from TRBV3-2 and TRBJ1-6. TRBV3-2 is reported as a pseudogene. 9 amino acids form the CDR3, both terminal residues included. The CDR3 reads CASSDWGGV.

This clone showed up just a few times. The V call is TRBV15, the J call TRBJ1-2; D unclear. Per the germline V gene, CDR1 is LNHNV and CDR2 is YYDKDF (reference sequence). CDR3 length equals 11 residues. V was cut by 5 bases and J by 4 bases, with 5 bases left in between. CDR3 nucleotides: TGTGCCACCAGCGACACCTATGGCTACACCTTC. Translation: CATSDTYGYTF.

The chain recombines TRBV10-3 with TRBJ2-5; 10 bases align to TRBD1. Germline loops: CDR1 ENHRY, CDR2 SYGVKD. This CDR3 spans 17 amino acids. V shed 5 bases, J shed 2 bases, and the junction held 11 bases outside the gene matches. The CDR3 loop is CAISSAPDRGQQETQYF. The CDR3 DNA is TGTGCCATCAGTTCCGCGCCTGACAGGGGGCAACAAGAGACCCAGTACTTC.

This chain connects TRBV5-1 to TRBJ1-1; D call uncertain. CDR1 SGHRS and CDR2 YFSETQ come from the germline V gene. Trimming pared 1 base from V and 1 base from J, leaving 11 bases between. The CDR3 runs 15 residues. The CDR3 DNA reads TGCGCCAGCAGCTTGTCTCCTGACAAGAACACTGAAGCTTTCTTT. The encoded protein is CASSLSPDKNTEAFF.

The chain is built from TRBV9 and TRBJ1-4, with a tentative D call TRBD1 (6 bases). V lost 6 bases to trimming and J lost 8 bases, with 17 bases between them. CDR1 is SGDLS and CDR2 is YYNGEE in the germline V gene. This CDR3 is 14 amino acids long. CDR3 sequence: CASKVHDRLEKLFF. The CDR3 DNA is TGTGCCAGCAAAGTACATGACAGGCTGGAAAAACTGTTTTTT.

This chain links TRBV2 with TRBJ1-1; 9 nucleotides align to TRBD1. The CDR3 is 13 amino acids. CDR1 is SNHLY and CDR2 is FYNNEI in the germline V gene. V gave up 11 bases and J gave up 7 bases; unmatched junction bases: 11. The CDR3, as DNA: TGTGCCTCCTCCGGGACAGGGTCCAGTGAAGCTTTCTTT. This codes for CASSGTGSSEAFF.

The V gene is TRBV11-3, the J gene TRBJ2-7; the match to TRBD1 covers 7 bases. The germline V gene has CDR1 SGHNT and CDR2 YENEEA. The CDR3 is 14 residues long. V shed 5 bases, J shed 6 bases, and the junction held 10 bases outside the gene matches. The CDR3 DNA follows: TGTGCCAGCAGCCCCTGGACAGGTGACCGCGAGCAGTACTTC. As protein: CASSPWTGDREQYF.

The gene calls are TRBV25-1 and TRBJ2-1, with TRBD1 as a possible D gene (6 bases). CDR3 length equals 14 residues. Trimming cost V 3 bases and J 6 bases, with 12 bases left between them. Per germline, CDR1 MGHDK and CDR2 SYGVNS. In DNA, the CDR3 is TGTGCCAGCAGTGAGCTAGGGACACTCAATGAGCAGTTCTTC. This gives the protein CASSELGTLNEQFF.

The rearrangement links TRBV7-2 to TRBJ2-7, with 10 bases fitting TRBD1. With 5 bases clipped from V and 0 bases from J, the junction kept 4 bases outside the gene matches. Germline values: CDR1 SGHTA, CDR2 FQGNSA. There are 15 residues in the CDR3. DNA for the CDR3: TGTGCCAGCAGCCCGAGGACAGGGGGCTCCTACGAGCAGTACTTC. Its translation is CASSPRTGGSYEQYF.

This chain links TRBV6-4 with TRBJ1-1; 7 nucleotides line up with TRBD1. The CDR3 totals 13 residues. Trimming cost V 9 bases and J 2 bases; bases outside gene matches: 6. The V gene's germline CDR1 is MRHNA and CDR2 SNTAGT. The CDR3 loop is CASWAGGNTEAFF. The DNA for the CDR3 is TGTGCCAGTTGGGCAGGGGGAAACACTGAAGCTTTCTTT.

This clone was seen more than once but under ten times. This chain uses TRBV4-2 with TRBJ2-4; 13 bases agree with TRBD2. The CDR3 has 18 amino acids. The germline gives CDR1 LGHNA, CDR2 YNFKEQ. The V segment lost 1 base and the J segment 11 bases; nucleotides outside the gene matches: 14. For the CDR3, the DNA is TGTGCCAGCAGCCAAGCTACCGGGACTAGCGGGGAGGGGGGTTTTCAGTACTTC. This codes for CASSQATGTSGEGGFQYF.

In the case of this clone: The sample holds other DNA sequences that translate to the same CDR3. The V and J genes are TRBV5-4 and TRBJ2-7, with D possibly being TRBD1 (5 bases). Germline-derived CDR1 and CDR2 are SGHNT and YYREEE (reference sequence). The CDR3 extends over 14 amino acids. V lost 1 base and J 0 bases, leaving 8 bases between the germline ends. CDR3 sequence: CASSLQGSSYEQYF. The CDR3 region has the DNA TGTGCCAGCAGCTTGCAGGGTAGCTCCTACGAGCAGTACTTC.